The sequence of this T cell receptor beta chain was determined in a study of T cells in Graves' hyperthyroidism and ophthalmopathy. Study-wide results and caveats: Blood also contained most expanded thyroid clonotypes above 0.001.

RNA transcripts gave rise to amplified TCR beta CDR3 regions. The HTBI primer set drove a first-round RT-PCR of the TCR CDR3. TCRdb fed the multiplex PCR reads into MiXCR, producing one record per CDR3 protein. The table shows roughly 800,000 distinct CDR3 sequences, with about two fifths occurring only once. Stable hyperthyroidism: no ophthalmopathy progression over 18 months of follow-up. Each 10 ml fresh peripheral blood draw supplied the PBMCs. The CDR3 consists of 14 residues. Germline CDR1 is SNHLY and CDR2 is FYNNEI. V lost 7 bases, J lost 2 bases, and 9 bases lay in between. Worth noting for this clonotype: Its antigen is as yet unknown.

The chain is built from TRBV2 and TRBJ2-6; the D gene is possibly TRBD2 (5 bases). This TCR came from a man younger than 35 with Graves' hyperthyroidism. The sequencing input was blood. CDR3 DNA: TGTGCCAGCAAGGCCGGGACTGGGGCCAACGTCCTGACTTTC. It codes for CASKAGTGANVLTF.